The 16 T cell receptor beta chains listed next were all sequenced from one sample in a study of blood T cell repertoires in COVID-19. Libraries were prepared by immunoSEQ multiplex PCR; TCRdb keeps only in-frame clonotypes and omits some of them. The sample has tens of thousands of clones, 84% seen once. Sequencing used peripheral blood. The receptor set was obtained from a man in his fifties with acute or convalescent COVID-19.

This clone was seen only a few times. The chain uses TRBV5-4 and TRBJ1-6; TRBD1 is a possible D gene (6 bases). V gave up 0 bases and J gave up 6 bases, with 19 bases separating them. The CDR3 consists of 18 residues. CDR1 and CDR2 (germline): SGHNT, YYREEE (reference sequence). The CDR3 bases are TGTGCCAGCAGCTTGGGATCGGTGGGGATCAGGGGTAATTCACCCCTCCACTTT. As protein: CASSLGSVGIRGNSPLHF.

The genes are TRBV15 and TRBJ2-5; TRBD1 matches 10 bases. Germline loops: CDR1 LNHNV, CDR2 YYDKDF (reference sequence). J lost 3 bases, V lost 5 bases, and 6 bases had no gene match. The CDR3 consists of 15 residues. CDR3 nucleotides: TGTGCCACCAGCGTTATAGGGACAGGGGAAGAGACCCAGTACTTC. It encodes CATSVIGTGEETQYF.

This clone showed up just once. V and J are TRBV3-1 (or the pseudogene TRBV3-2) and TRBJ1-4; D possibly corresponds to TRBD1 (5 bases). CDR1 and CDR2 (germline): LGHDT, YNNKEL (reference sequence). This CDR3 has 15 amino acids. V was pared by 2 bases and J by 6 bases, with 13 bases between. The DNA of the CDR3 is TGTGCCAGCAGCCAATTGCAGGGCGGTTATGAAAAACTGTTTTTT. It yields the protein CASSQLQGGYEKLFF.

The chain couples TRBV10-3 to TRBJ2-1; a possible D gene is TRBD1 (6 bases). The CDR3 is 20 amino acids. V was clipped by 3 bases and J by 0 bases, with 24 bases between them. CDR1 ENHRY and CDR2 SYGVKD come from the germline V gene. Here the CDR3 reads CAISELTPGRADSSYNEQFF. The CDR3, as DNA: TGTGCCATCAGTGAATTAACCCCAGGGAGAGCGGACAGCTCCTACAATGAGCAGTTCTTC.

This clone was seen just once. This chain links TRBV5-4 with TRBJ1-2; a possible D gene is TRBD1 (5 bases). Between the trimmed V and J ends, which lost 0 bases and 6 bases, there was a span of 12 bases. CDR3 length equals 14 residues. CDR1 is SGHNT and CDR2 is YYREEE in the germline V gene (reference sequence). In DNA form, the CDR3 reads TGTGCCAGCAGCTTGGGGTGGGGCTCCCATGGCTACACCTTC. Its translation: CASSLGWGSHGYTF.

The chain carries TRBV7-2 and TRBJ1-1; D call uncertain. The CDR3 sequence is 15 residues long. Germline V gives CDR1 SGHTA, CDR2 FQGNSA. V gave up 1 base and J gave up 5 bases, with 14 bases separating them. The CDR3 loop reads CASSLEAVGMTEAFF. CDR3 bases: TGTGCCAGCAGCTTAGAGGCGGTTGGTATGACTGAAGCTTTCTTT.

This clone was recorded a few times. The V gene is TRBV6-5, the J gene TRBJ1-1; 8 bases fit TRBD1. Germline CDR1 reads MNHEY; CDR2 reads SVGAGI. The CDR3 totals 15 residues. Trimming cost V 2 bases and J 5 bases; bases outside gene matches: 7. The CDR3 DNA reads TGTGCCAGCAGTTACACGACAGGGGCTGGGACTGAAGCTTTCTTT. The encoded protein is CASSYTTGAGTEAFF.

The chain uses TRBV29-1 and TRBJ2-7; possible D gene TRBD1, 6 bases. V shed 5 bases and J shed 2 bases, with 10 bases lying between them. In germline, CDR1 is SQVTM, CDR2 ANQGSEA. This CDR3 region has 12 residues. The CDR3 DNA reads TGCAGCGTTACAGGGTCTACCTACGAGCAGTACTTC. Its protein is CSVTGSTYEQYF.

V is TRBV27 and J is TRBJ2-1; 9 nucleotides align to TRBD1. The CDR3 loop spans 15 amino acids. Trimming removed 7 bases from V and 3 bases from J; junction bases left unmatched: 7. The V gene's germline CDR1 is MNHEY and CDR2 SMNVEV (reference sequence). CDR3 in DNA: TGTGCCAGCACCCCCGGGACAGGGCTCTACAATGAGCAGTTCTTC. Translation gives CASTPGTGLYNEQFF.

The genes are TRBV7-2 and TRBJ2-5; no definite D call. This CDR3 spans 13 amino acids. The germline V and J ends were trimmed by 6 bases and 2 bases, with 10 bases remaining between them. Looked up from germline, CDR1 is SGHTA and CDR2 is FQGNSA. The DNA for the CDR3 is TGTGCCAGCAGATATAGCCGACAAGAGACCCAGTACTTC. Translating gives CASRYSRQETQYF.

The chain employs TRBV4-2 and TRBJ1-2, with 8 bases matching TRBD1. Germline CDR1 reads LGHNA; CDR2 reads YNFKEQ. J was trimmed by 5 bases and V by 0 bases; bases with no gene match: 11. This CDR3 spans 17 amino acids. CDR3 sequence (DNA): TGTGCCAGCAGCCAAGAAGACAGGGGCCCTACCTTTTATGGCTACACCTTC. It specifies CASSQEDRGPTFYGYTF.

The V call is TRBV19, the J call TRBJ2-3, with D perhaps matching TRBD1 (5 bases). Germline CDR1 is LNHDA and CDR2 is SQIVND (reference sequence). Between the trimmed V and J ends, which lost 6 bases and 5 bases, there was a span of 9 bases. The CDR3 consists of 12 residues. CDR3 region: CASSTTEDTQYF. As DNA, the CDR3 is TGTGCCAGTAGCACGACAGAAGATACGCAGTATTTT.

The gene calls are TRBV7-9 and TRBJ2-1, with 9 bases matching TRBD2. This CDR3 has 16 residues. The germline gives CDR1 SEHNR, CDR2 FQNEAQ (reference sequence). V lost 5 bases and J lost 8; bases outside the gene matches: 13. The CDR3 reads CASSPSLAGGLDEQFF. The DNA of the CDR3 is TGTGCCAGCAGCCCGTCTCTGGCGGGGGGGTTGGATGAGCAGTTCTTC.

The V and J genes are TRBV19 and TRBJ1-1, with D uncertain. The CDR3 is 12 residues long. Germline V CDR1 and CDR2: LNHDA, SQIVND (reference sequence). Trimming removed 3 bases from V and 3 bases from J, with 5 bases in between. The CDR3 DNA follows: TGTGCCAGTAGTATTCGGTACACTGAAGCTTTCTTT. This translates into CASSIRYTEAFF.

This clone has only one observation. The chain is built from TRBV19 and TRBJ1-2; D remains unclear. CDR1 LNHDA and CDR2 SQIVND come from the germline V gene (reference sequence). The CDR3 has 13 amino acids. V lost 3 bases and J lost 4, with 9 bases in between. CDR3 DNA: TGTGCCAGTAGTATTGAGATTTTCTATGGCTACACCTTC. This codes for CASSIEIFYGYTF.

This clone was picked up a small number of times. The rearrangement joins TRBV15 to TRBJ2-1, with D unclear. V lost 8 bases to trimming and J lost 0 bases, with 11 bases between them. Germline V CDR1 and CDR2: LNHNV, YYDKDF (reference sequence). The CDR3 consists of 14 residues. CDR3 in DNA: TGTGCCACCGGTTTATCGAGCTCCTACAATGAGCAGTTCTTC. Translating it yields CATGLSSSYNEQFF. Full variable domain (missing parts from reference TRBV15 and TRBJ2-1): DAMVIQNPRYQVTQFGKPVTLSCSQTLNHNVMYWYQQKSSQAPKLLFHYYDKDFNNEADTPDNFQSRRPNTSFCFLDIRSPGLGDTAMYLCATGLSSSYNEQFFGPGTRLTVL.